These 25 T cell receptor beta chains were all obtained from the same sample, sequenced in a study of blood T cell repertoires in COVID-19. Clones were sequenced by immunoSEQ multiplex PCR, and TCRdb holds only the in-frame ones, with some missing. The table has hundreds of thousands of clones, approximately 89% seen once. Material: peripheral blood. The receptors stem from a woman aged 30 to 39 with COVID-19, enrolled during active disease.

This chain uses TRBV5-1 with TRBJ2-1; 14 bases are a match to TRBD2. Losses at the gene ends were 2 bases for V and 2 bases for J; bases not matched to a gene: 9. Germline CDR1 and CDR2: SGHRS and YFSETQ. The CDR3 runs to 19 residues. The CDR3 is CASSLTPGLAGATYNEQFF. The CDR3 coding sequence is TGCGCCAGCAGCTTAACACCGGGACTAGCGGGGGCAACCTACAATGAGCAGTTCTTC.

A single count supports this clone. This chain uses TRBV15 with TRBJ1-2; D is perhaps TRBD1 (6 bases). In germline, CDR1 is LNHNV, CDR2 YYDKDF (reference sequence). CDR3 length: 15 residues. Trimming removed 1 base at V and 0 bases at J, with 9 bases between. Here the CDR3 DNA reads TGTGCCACCAGCAGAGCGGGACAAACTAACTATGGCTACACCTTC. Translating gives CATSRAGQTNYGYTF.

This clone was recorded at least ten times. The CDR3 nucleotides are TGCGCCAGCAGCCAAGGACGGACTGATTATGGCTACACCTTC. Translated, it gives CASSQGRTDYGYTF. J is TRBJ1-2 and V is TRBV4-1; D is unresolved. This CDR3 is built from 14 residues. Trimming removed 1 base from V and 5 bases from J, with 11 bases in between. Looked up from germline, CDR1 is MGHRA and CDR2 is YSYEKL.

The genes are TRBV5-6 and TRBJ1-5; tentatively, D is TRBD1 (6 bases). Germline-derived CDR1 and CDR2 are SGHDT and YYEEEE. The CDR3 runs 13 residues. V was pared by 6 bases and J by 6 bases, with 13 bases between. The CDR3 reads CASTKGGVQPQHF. CDR3 bases: TGTGCCAGCACTAAGGGGGGGGTTCAGCCCCAGCATTTT.

CDR3 amino acids: CASSPQGVGNQPQHF. The CDR3 nucleotides read TGTGCCAGCTCACCACAGGGGGTCGGCAATCAGCCCCAGCATTTT. The V gene is TRBV18, the J gene TRBJ1-5, with a tentative D call TRBD1 (6 bases). The CDR3 is made up of 15 amino acids. Germline V gene data show CDR1 as KGHSH and CDR2 as LQKENI. Trimming removed 1 base from V and 2 bases from J, with 9 bases in between.

The V gene is TRBV6-5, the J gene TRBJ1-3; weak D call: TRBD1 (6 bases). The ends were cut back, 8 bases at V and 9 bases at J, with 17 bases in the middle. This CDR3 contains 13 residues. Germline V gene sequence: CDR1 MNHEY, CDR2 SVGAGI. CDR3 amino acids: CASWGTFRTTIYF. The DNA of the CDR3 is TGTGCCAGCTGGGGGACATTTCGTACCACCATATATTTT.

The chain is built from TRBV6-5 and TRBJ1-5, with D tentatively TRBD1 (6 bases). Between the trimmed V and J ends, which lost 4 bases and 6 bases, there was a span of 10 bases. This CDR3 contains 13 residues. Germline CDR1 and CDR2: MNHEY and SVGAGI. The CDR3 DNA reads as TGTGCCAGCAGTTTGAACAGGGTTCAGCCCCAGCATTTT. This gives the protein CASSLNRVQPQHF.

This chain links TRBV18 with TRBJ2-5, with 9 bases fitting TRBD1. CDR1 and CDR2 from the germline V gene are KGHSH and LQKENI. After removal of 1 base from V and 3 bases from J, the junction contained 3 bases not matched to a gene. This CDR3 is 15 amino acids long. The CDR3 reads CASSPLDRGEETQYF. In DNA form, the CDR3 reads TGTGCCAGCTCACCACTGGACAGGGGTGAAGAGACCCAGTACTTC.

This sequence joins TRBV7-2 and TRBJ2-3, with 7 bases matching TRBD2. The V and J ends lost 5 bases and 6 bases, in that order; junction bases with no gene match: 14. The CDR3 consists of 16 residues. Germline V lookup: CDR1 SGHTA, CDR2 FQGNSA. The CDR3 DNA is TGTGCCAGCAGCCTTAATCCGGGACTAACCCGTGATACGCAGTATTTT. It encodes CASSLNPGLTRDTQYF.

The J gene is TRBJ2-1, the V gene TRBV3-1 (or the pseudogene TRBV3-2), with TRBD1 matching 9 bases. Germline values: CDR1 LGHDT, CDR2 YNNKEL (reference sequence). Losses at the gene ends were 4 bases for V and 3 bases for J; bases not matched to a gene: 4. The CDR3 spans 15 residues. The DNA for the CDR3 is TGTGCCAGCAGCCTACCGGGACAGGGCTACAATGAGCAGTTCTTC. Protein product: CASSLPGQGYNEQFF.

The V and J genes are TRBV5-1 and TRBJ2-1, with D perhaps matching TRBD2 (5 bases). The ends were cut back, 0 bases at V and 5 bases at J, with 15 bases in the middle. This CDR3 spans 16 amino acids. Germline loops: CDR1 SGHRS, CDR2 YFSETQ. For the CDR3, the DNA is TGCGCCAGCAGCTTGGAGGTCGGTCGGGGAAACAATGAGCAGTTCTTC. Amino acid sequence: CASSLEVGRGNNEQFF.

This rearrangement joins TRBV3-1 (or the pseudogene TRBV3-2) to TRBJ1-3; weak D call: TRBD1 (6 bases). The CDR3 totals 12 residues. The germline gives CDR1 LGHDT, CDR2 YNNKEL (reference sequence). V gave up 6 bases and J gave up 4 bases, with 7 bases separating them. CDR3 DNA: TGTGCCAGCAGGGGGGCGGGAAACACCATATATTTT. Translation: CASRGAGNTIYF.

V usage is TRBV18 and J usage is TRBJ2-7; TRBD1 matches at 12 bases. Trimming removed 3 bases from V and 7 bases from J; junction bases left unmatched: 7. Germline CDR1 reads KGHSH; CDR2 reads LQKENI. The CDR3 totals 15 residues. In DNA form, the CDR3 reads TGTGCCAGCTCACCGCCGGGACAGGGGGCGCGAGAGCAGTACGTC. Its protein is CASSPPGQGAREQYV.

The chain employs TRBV6-5 and TRBJ1-4; D not certain. CDR1 MNHEY and CDR2 SVGAGI come from the germline V gene. This CDR3 has 14 residues. The V end lost 7 bases, the J end lost 2 bases, and 11 bases lay between the germline ends. The CDR3 loop is CASIAGRTNEKLFF. The CDR3 coding sequence is TGTGCCAGCATTGCGGGAAGGACTAATGAAAAACTGTTTTTT.

The V and J genes are TRBV18 and TRBJ1-2, with 9 bases fitting TRBD1. Germline values: CDR1 KGHSH, CDR2 LQKENI. The CDR3 is made up of 16 amino acids. The V gene end was trimmed by 2 bases and the J gene end by 0 bases; junction bases not matched to a gene: 4. The CDR3 DNA sequence: TGTGCCAGCTCACCATCGGGACAGGGAGCTAACTATGGCTACACCTTC. Translating it yields CASSPSGQGANYGYTF.

The chain joins TRBV27 to TRBJ1-5, with 7 bases identical to TRBD1. The CDR3 is 15 amino acids. The V gene end was trimmed by 6 bases and the J gene end by 6 bases; junction bases not matched to a gene: 11. In germline, CDR1 is MNHEY, CDR2 SMNVEV (reference sequence). This chain's CDR3 is CASSHSPDRVQPQHF. For the CDR3, the DNA is TGTGCCAGCAGCCACAGTCCCGACAGGGTTCAGCCCCAGCATTTT.

As to this clone: Other DNA sequences within the sample encode an identical CDR3. The V and J genes are TRBV5-6 and TRBJ2-3; TRBD2 might be the D (6 bases). The CDR3 length is 15 residues. Germline CDR1 is SGHDT and CDR2 is YYEEEE. The V and J ends lost 2 bases and 1 base respectively, with 11 bases between them. The CDR3 loop reads CASSFTGGGTDTQYF. The CDR3 DNA follows: TGTGCCAGCAGCTTTACGGGCGGGGGCACAGATACGCAGTATTTT.

This clone was seen a handful of times. The V gene is TRBV30, the J gene TRBJ2-5; 11 nucleotides align to TRBD2. Germline CDR1 is GTSNPN and CDR2 is SVGIG (reference sequence). This CDR3 region has 14 residues. Trimming at V came to 5 bases and at J to 4 bases, leaving 6 bases not matched to a gene. CDR3 nucleotide sequence: TGTGCCTGGGGTAGCGGGGGGGCTCGAGAGACCCAGTACTTC. Amino acids: CAWGSGGARETQYF.

This clone was seen just once. The chain joins TRBV5-4 to TRBJ1-2; TRBD1 matches at 7 bases. Germline values: CDR1 SGHNT, CDR2 YYREEE (reference sequence). The J segment lost 5 bases and the V segment lost 4 bases, leaving 14 bases of the junction unmatched. The CDR3 totals 16 residues. DNA for the CDR3: TGTGCCAGCAGCCGACCTAGACAGGGAGAGGGGTATGGCTACACCTTC. This encodes CASSRPRQGEGYGYTF.

The chain couples TRBV5-4 to TRBJ2-2; D unresolved. The CDR3 consists of 14 residues. V was clipped by 5 bases and J by 0 bases, with 8 bases between them. Germline CDR1 reads SGHNT; CDR2 reads YYREEE (reference sequence). The CDR3 spells CASRDTPNTGELFF. CDR3 bases: TGTGCCAGCAGAGATACACCGAACACCGGGGAGCTGTTTTTT.

V and J are TRBV7-3 and TRBJ2-1; 7 bases are a match to TRBD2. Germline lookup yields CDR1 SGHTA and CDR2 FQGTGA. V shed 6 bases, J shed 12 bases, and the junction held 8 bases outside the gene matches. CDR3 length equals 12 residues. The CDR3 coding sequence is TGTGCCAGCAGTCGTACGGGGGGACGGCAGTTCTTC. Its translation: CASSRTGGRQFF.

The V gene is TRBV19, the J gene TRBJ1-2; the match to TRBD1 covers 9 bases. CDR3 length: 16 residues. J gave up 8 bases and V 3 bases, and 13 bases lay outside the gene matches. Germline V gives CDR1 LNHDA, CDR2 SQIVND (reference sequence). CDR3: CASSMGTGRLSGGYTF. The CDR3 DNA sequence: TGTGCCAGTAGTATGGGGACAGGGCGATTAAGTGGAGGCTACACCTTC.

This clone was seen only a few times. The V gene is TRBV2, the J gene TRBJ1-2, with TRBD1 matching 8 bases. CDR1 is SNHLY and CDR2 is FYNNEI in the germline V gene. Germline trimming cut 5 bases from V and 6 bases from J; bases unmatched to any gene: 5. This CDR3 is built from 13 residues. CDR3 residues: CASSSGTGNGYTF. CDR3 DNA: TGTGCCAGCAGTTCGGGGACAGGCAATGGCTACACCTTC.

This chain uses TRBV9 with TRBJ2-2, with 8 nucleotides matching TRBD1. Trimming cost V 4 bases and J 7 bases; bases outside gene matches: 12. Germline CDR1 SGDLS, CDR2 YYNGEE. The CDR3 runs 16 residues. The DNA for the CDR3 is TGTGCCAGCAGCCCCCCGACAGGGGATGCGTACGGGGAGCTGTTTTTT. Amino acid sequence: CASSPPTGDAYGELFF.

This clone showed up just a few times. V usage is TRBV28 and J usage is TRBJ1-1; no clear D. This CDR3 spans 13 amino acids. Trimming stripped 6 bases from V and 1 base from J, with 9 bases between. Germline CDR1 MDHEN, CDR2 SYDVKM. The CDR3 protein is CASSLTRNTEAFF. The CDR3 nucleotides read TGTGCCAGCAGCCTCACAAGGAACACTGAAGCTTTCTTT.